These T cell receptor beta chains were read from a single sample in a study of Ad26.COV2.S vaccination and SARS-CoV-2 variants. Data came from immunoSEQ multiplex PCR; TCRdb stores just in-frame clones and leaves some out. The sample includes 350,000 to 500,000 clones, 90% of them seen just once. This sample comprised peripheral blood, obtained in a trial of Ad26.COV2.S vaccine versus placebo. Source of these receptors: a person between 18 and 65 years old who received the Ad26.COV2.S COVID-19 vaccine or a placebo. CDR3s include the opening cysteine and the closing phenylalanine or tryptophan. The D gene is left open where the match is weak. Some rows mark clone size as missing; the rest say once, few, many or name a class of expanded clone.

TRBD2	TRBV9	TRBJ2-5	-	TGTGCCAGCAGCGTAGGTAAGGCTAGCGGGAAGGAGACCCAGTACTTC	CASSVGKASGKETQYF
TRBD2	TRBV7-2	TRBJ2-1	-	TGTGCCAGCAGCTCGGGACTAGCGGGAGTGGTTGTTAGTGAGCAGTTCTTC	CASSSGLAGVVVSEQFF
TRBD2	TRBV27	TRBJ2-3	-	TGTGCCAGCAGTTTATTTCCTAGCGGAACTAGCACAGATACGCAGTATTTT	CASSLFPSGTSTDTQYF
-	TRBV2	TRBJ2-4	once	TGTGCCAGCATATTCGGGACGCCCCAAAACATTCAGTACTTC	CASIFGTPQNIQYF
TRBD1	TRBV6-2/TRBV6-3	TRBJ1-2	once	TGTGCCAGCAGTCCCCCCGGGACAGGGGGAGGTAGCTATGGCTACACCTTC	CASSPPGTGGGSYGYTF
-	TRBV6-5	TRBJ2-2	-	TGTGCCAGCAGTTACTCATCCGGGACTTTCACCGGGGAGCTGTTTTTT	CASSYSSGTFTGELFF
TRBD1	TRBV7-3	TRBJ1-2	once	TGTGCCAGCAGCTCCCGCGGACAGGGTGGCTACACCTTC	CASSSRGQGGYTF
TRBD1	TRBV24-1	TRBJ1-2	-	TGTGCCACCAGTGATTTCGGGACAGGGGGTAACTATGGCTACACCTTC	CATSDFGTGGNYGYTF
-	TRBV4-3	TRBJ2-7	-	TGCGCCAGCAGCCAAGAGCCTGGAGACCACTACGAGCAGTACTTC	CASSQEPGDHYEQYF
-	TRBV19	TRBJ2-7	-	TGTGCCAGTAGTATAGAAGAGTCCGAGCAGTACTTC	CASSIEESEQYF
TRBD2	TRBV6-1	TRBJ2-7	-	TGTGCCAGCAGTGGGGGGGCTAGCGGGAGGGCCTACGAGCAGTACTTC	CASSGGASGRAYEQYF
TRBD1	TRBV6-6	TRBJ1-6	-	TGTGCCAGCAGTAGGGACAGGGTGTACTCACCCCTCCACTTT	CASSRDRVYSPLHF
-	TRBV27	TRBJ2-3	-	TGTGCCAGCAGCCATTTCCCCGAGGGTTCTGAGACAGATACGCAGTATTTT	CASSHFPEGSETDTQYF